This T cell receptor beta chain was sequenced in a study of B cell selection in AIRE deficiency. A note on this clone: Antigen: not known.

Study-wide points: Only about 10% of some 3,300 shared Treg sequences were patient-specific; about 30% healthy-specific.

The germline V gene has CDR1 MNHEY and CDR2 SMNVEV (reference sequence). The CDR3 spans 17 residues. V was pared by 0 bases and J by 4 bases, with 3 bases of the junction left unmatched. Sorting defined conventional CD4 T cells as CD4+CD127+. Method: immunoSEQ multiplex PCR; TCRdb's copy keeps in-frame clones and lacks some. The sample includes under 25,000 clones, about 97% of them seen just once. This chain connects TRBV27 to TRBJ2-2; TRBD2 matches at 12 bases. This clonotype was sampled from a human donor with AIRE deficiency. The material sequenced was conventional CD4+ T cells sorted from PBMCs. The CDR3 reads CASSLSVTSGSTGELFF. The CDR3 DNA sequence: TGTGCCAGCAGTTTATCGGTGACTAGCGGGAGCACCGGGGAGCTGTTTTTT.